The present T cell receptor beta chain was sequenced within a study of graft-versus-host responses after intestinal transplantation. Trimming removed 2 bases from V and 7 bases from J; junction bases left unmatched: 14. Germline-derived CDR1 and CDR2 are SGHRS and YFSETQ. This CDR3 region has 17 residues. On this clone itself: The antigen is unknown.

The method was immunoSEQ multiplex PCR; TCRdb's version includes in-frame clones alone and lacks a portion of them. The sample holds 20,000 to 30,000 clones; 83% are singletons and the top ten take roughly 1.1%. Findings and limits, study-wide: High graft-versus-host to host-versus-graft clonal ratios were seen in allografts of patients with graft-donor T cell macrochimerism. Levels of circulating GvH clones at their peak were associated with early post-transplant HvG declines.

The sequencing used PBMCs, collected approximately four weeks after intestinal transplant. The clonotype originates from a human patient who received an intestinal transplant, so some T cells may come from the graft donor. The chain carries TRBV5-1 and TRBJ2-2; 7 positions match TRBD1. CDR3 residues: CASSFPAYRGTYGELFF. CDR3 coding DNA: TGCGCCAGCAGCTTCCCTGCTTACAGGGGAACTTACGGGGAGCTGTTTTTT.